This T cell receptor beta chain was sequenced during a study of Ad26.COV2.S vaccination and SARS-CoV-2 variants. The V and J ends lost 2 bases and 5 bases, in that order; junction bases with no gene match: 8. Per germline, CDR1 SGHNT and CDR2 YYREEE (reference sequence). The CDR3 runs 15 residues. Of note for this clone: Antigen specificity is unknown.

Clones were read by immunoSEQ multiplex PCR, and TCRdb kept only the in-frame ones, dropping some. The sample includes around 500,000 clones, 80% to 90% seen only once; the top ten take 1.5% to 2%. As for treatment: roughly 19 received Ad26.COV2.S at low or high dose, single or two shots; several received placebo; per-sample allocation not given. The samples were gathered on day 63 after the first injection of vaccine or placebo. Study-wide results and limits: An underestimation of total T cell responses may have resulted from the TCR breadth and depth analyses.

The V and J genes are TRBV5-4 and TRBJ2-5; 8 positions match TRBD2. The source of this sequence is a person aged 18-65 years who received the Ad26.COV2.S COVID-19 vaccine or a placebo. The sample was peripheral blood, taken in a trial of Ad26.COV2.S vaccine versus placebo. The CDR3 DNA follows: TGTGCCAGCAGCTTTCGGAGTCGCGGGAGGGAGACCCAGTACTTC. Its translation: CASSFRSRGRETQYF.